Listed here are 2 T cell receptor beta chains from one sample, sequenced in a study of T cell responses to AZD1222 COVID-19 vaccine. Profiled with immunoSEQ multiplex PCR; TCRdb holds only in-frame clones, not every one. The profile shows about 210,000 clones, approximately 94% of them singletons. Material: peripheral blood, obtained 28 days after the second dose of the MenACWY control vaccine. These receptors were taken from an adult who received the MenACWY meningococcal vaccine as a control.

V and J are TRBV14 and TRBJ1-1; D might be TRBD1 (5 bases). This CDR3 is 13 amino acids long. Looked up from germline, CDR1 is SGHDN and CDR2 is FVKESK. V was trimmed by 3 bases and J by 10 bases, leaving 15 bases between them. In DNA, the CDR3 is TGTGCCAGCAGCCAGAGTGCTGGACAATTAGCTTTCTTT. Protein: CASSQSAGQLAFF.

The J gene is TRBJ1-5, the V gene TRBV7-9, with 10 bases lining up with TRBD1. Per the germline V gene, CDR1 is SEHNR and CDR2 is FQNEAQ (reference sequence). This CDR3 spans 15 amino acids. Trimming removed 5 bases from V and 5 bases from J; junction bases left unmatched: 6. In DNA, the CDR3 is TGTGCCAGCAGCGTCGGGACAGGGGAAGATCAGCCCCAGCATTTT. It is translated as CASSVGTGEDQPQHF.